The T cell receptor beta chain described here comes from a study of control samples from healthy donors and cancer patients (dated by TCRdb to 2019 to 2021). The germline V gene (reference sequence) sets CDR1 to LNHDA and CDR2 to SQIVND. The CDR3 holds 16 amino acids from the cysteine to the phenylalanine. The read is trimmed to its CDR3 DNA, 48 bases read in frame from base 1. V is reduced by 0 bases and J by 2 bases, leaving a spacing of 12 bases between them. Library method: the immunoSEQ multiplex PCR assay. The table comes from immuneACCESS by way of TCRdb, which keeps in-frame sequences with V and J called. Part of the clones is missing from these tables; in studies checked, under half for an unresolved V gene and the rest for unknown reasons. The sample profile shows 70,000 to 80,000 clones; around 90% of them were found once. The ten largest clones capture over 1.5% of the sample. Worth noting for this clone: Its cognate antigen has yet to be identified. No base-level quality is on record; no much larger clone is a single base apart.

The source material was PBMCs. The chain was built from TRBV19 and TRBJ2-3; there is no confident call for the D gene. The sequence came from an older woman with head and neck cancer. The nucleotide sequence is given as TGTGCCAGTAGTATAGAGAGCACAGCAAACACAGATACGCAGTATTTT. It is translated as CASSIESTANTDTQYF.